Shown below are 12 T cell receptor beta chains from a single sample sequenced in a study of identical twins. TCRdb reanalysed the 5' RACE reads using MiXCR and keeps one entry per CDR3 protein. This table holds fewer than 650,000 distinct CDR3 sequences, approximately 10% found once. This sample was shared with a second study, whose subject was yellow fever vaccine responses in identical twins.

Sample: PBMCs. The receptors originated from a woman aged 18-30 years in good health.

V gene TRBV3-1 combines with J gene TRBJ2-7; D gene unclear. V gave up 3 bases and J gave up 0 bases, with 9 bases separating them. This CDR3 is 14 amino acids long. Germline V CDR1 and CDR2: LGHDT, YNNKEL (reference sequence). The CDR3 nucleotides read TGTGCCAGCAGCCACCGACTTGTCTCCTACGAGCAGTACTTC. Its translation: CASSHRLVSYEQYF.

The CDR3 region is CAISWGGTGELFF. Written as DNA, the CDR3 is TGTGCCATCAGTTGGGGAGGCACCGGGGAGCTGTTTTTT. The V and J genes are TRBV10-3 and TRBJ2-2, with a weak D call TRBD2 (6 bases). The CDR3 has 13 amino acids. Germline CDR1 reads ENHRY; CDR2 reads SYGVKD. Between the trimmed V and J ends, which lost 5 bases and 4 bases, there was a span of 8 bases.

This clonotype was seen many times. V and J are TRBV5-1 and TRBJ2-7, with 7 bases fitting TRBD1. Germline V gene sequence: CDR1 SGHRS, CDR2 YFSETQ. With V trimmed by 2 bases and J by 7 bases, 12 bases remained unmatched. The CDR3 runs 15 residues. This CDR3 is CASSFEKGALREQYF. CDR3 in DNA: TGCGCCAGCAGCTTCGAGAAGGGGGCCCTAAGAGAGCAGTACTTC. The full variable domain, with the rest looked up from reference TRBV5-1 and TRBJ2-7, is KAGVTQTPRYLIKTRGQQVTLSCSPISGHRSVSWYQQTPGQGLQFLFEYFSETQRNKGNFPGRFSGRQFSNSRSEMNVSTLELGDSALYLCASSFEKGALREQYFGPGTRLTVT.

This clonotype was seen only a few times. The gene calls are TRBV12-3 or TRBV12-4 and TRBJ2-4; perhaps TRBD1 as D (6 bases). The CDR3 has 13 amino acids. V was clipped by 6 bases and J by 4 bases, with 10 bases between them. The CDR3 nucleotides read TGTGCCAGCAGCCAAGGACAGAAAAACATTCAGTACTTC. Translation gives CASSQGQKNIQYF.

In its sample, this clonotype was seen a few times. CDR3 sequence reads: CASSTGLAARTQYF. The CDR3 nucleotides read TGTGCCAGCAGTACGGGACTAGCGGCCAGGACGCAGTATTTT. The chain carries TRBV28 and TRBJ2-3; TRBD2 matches at 11 bases. Per the germline V gene, CDR1 is MDHEN and CDR2 is SYDVKM. V dropped 5 bases and J dropped 9; count of bases not matched to a gene: 7. This CDR3 region has 14 residues.

This clonotype was seen at least ten times. The CDR3 loop is CASSSRELAVNEQFF. CDR3 nucleotide sequence: TGTGCCAGCAGCTCTCGGGAACTAGCAGTCAATGAGCAGTTCTTC. The rearrangement uses TRBV5-5 and TRBJ2-1; tentative D call: TRBD2 (6 bases). V dropped 3 bases and J dropped 6 bases, with 16 bases sitting between them. The CDR3 totals 15 residues. Germline-derived CDR1 and CDR2 are SGHKS and YYEKEE (reference sequence).

This clonotype has a handful of counts. The chain's CDR3 is CAVDSGQLGNTIYF. CDR3 DNA: TGTGCCGTTGACTCGGGACAGCTAGGAAACACCATATATTTT. The chain couples TRBV2 to TRBJ1-3; 7 nucleotides line up with TRBD1. After removal of 11 bases from V and 4 bases from J, the junction contained 11 bases not matched to a gene. The CDR3 has 14 residues. Germline CDR1 reads SNHLY; CDR2 reads FYNNEI.

This clonotype has at least ten counts. This chain uses TRBV15 with TRBJ2-7, with 7 bases identical to TRBD1. Trimming at V came to 5 bases and at J to 2 bases, leaving 3 bases not matched to a gene. The CDR3 is made up of 13 amino acids. Germline values: CDR1 LNHNV, CDR2 YYDKDF (reference sequence). The CDR3 here is CATSFGQAYEQYF. The CDR3 nucleotides read TGTGCCACCAGCTTTGGACAGGCCTACGAGCAGTACTTC.

The chain couples TRBV5-5 to TRBJ2-1; D gene unclear. The CDR3 length is 17 residues. In germline, CDR1 is SGHKS, CDR2 YYEKEE (reference sequence). V lost 0 bases, J lost 0 bases, and 13 bases lay in between. The chain's CDR3 is CASSLGPRPSSYNEQFF. CDR3 in DNA: TGTGCCAGCAGCTTGGGCCCGCGCCCCAGCTCCTACAATGAGCAGTTCTTC.

The rearrangement joins TRBV2 to TRBJ2-7, with 11 bases lining up with TRBD1. Germline V gene lookup returns CDR1 SNHLY and CDR2 FYNNEI. The CDR3 loop spans 14 amino acids. J gave up 7 bases and V 10 bases, and 12 bases lay outside the gene matches. The CDR3, as DNA: TGTGCCACCATAGTTGGACAGGGGGCGTTTGAGCAGTACTTC. Residues: CATIVGQGAFEQYF.

CDR3 sequence (DNA): TGTGCCAGCAGTTATCACAACACAGATACGCAGTATTTT. Translation gives CASSYHNTDTQYF. The chain recombines TRBV27 with TRBJ2-3; D unclear. The CDR3 length is 13 residues. V gave up 4 bases and J gave up 2 bases, with 7 bases separating them. Germline V lookup: CDR1 MNHEY, CDR2 SMNVEV (reference sequence).

This clonotype was counted a few times. This chain joins TRBV3-1 and TRBJ1-1; 7 positions match TRBD1. The CDR3 consists of 15 residues. The V and J ends lost 4 bases and 1 base, in that order; junction bases with no gene match: 6. Germline V gene data show CDR1 as LGHDT and CDR2 as YNNKEL (reference sequence). CDR3 protein: CASSPRDSRNTEAFF. The CDR3 DNA follows: TGTGCCAGCAGCCCCAGGGACAGCCGGAACACTGAAGCTTTCTTT.